This entry lists 31 T cell receptor beta chains sequenced from one sample in a study of regulatory T cells in long-lasting Graves disease. Arm-PCR with iRepertoire HTBI primers amplified the CDR3 regions for these TCR beta libraries. TCRdb used MiXCR to reprocess the multiplex PCR reads, holding one entry per CDR3 protein. The sample gives 420,000 or so distinct CDR3 sequences, about 15% of which show up once; around 23% is in the top ten. This sample's time point: newly diagnosed GD, antithyroid drugs for less than 3 months. From PBMCs, RNA was extracted and then used to make the TCR library. These data also formed part of another study, on T cells in Graves' hyperthyroidism and ophthalmopathy.

The sequences come from peripheral blood mononuclear cells (PBMCs), collected at new diagnosis, from a patient treated with antithyroid drugs. These TCRs come from a young woman with Graves disease.

This clonotype occurred many times. The V and J genes are TRBV4-1 and TRBJ1-1; the D is unclear. Germline loops: CDR1 MGHRA, CDR2 YSYEKL. This CDR3 is built from 15 residues. Trimming cost V 1 base and J 1 base, with 10 bases left between them. The CDR3 DNA reads as TGCGCCAGCAGCCAAGCCCCTGCAGAGAACACTGAAGCTTTCTTT. It translates to CASSQAPAENTEAFF.

This rearrangement joins TRBV29-1 to TRBJ1-1; D is unresolved. With 4 bases removed from V and 1 base from J, the gap between germline ends came to 7 bases. Germline V gives CDR1 SQVTM, CDR2 ANQGSEA. This CDR3 comprises 12 residues. CDR3 region: CSVVWKNTEAFF. The DNA for the CDR3 is TGCAGCGTTGTGTGGAAGAACACTGAAGCTTTCTTT.

In its sample, this clonotype was seen a few times. The chain employs TRBV20-1 and TRBJ2-1; no reliable D call. The CDR3 totals 13 residues. CDR1 is DFQATT, CDR2 SNEGSKA, per germline (reference sequence). Trimming pared 1 base from V and 6 bases from J, leaving 10 bases between. The CDR3 DNA sequence: TGCAGTGCTAGAGTTCGGCCACGCAATGAGCAGTTCTTC. Translation gives CSARVRPRNEQFF.

For this clonotype: One base away lies a much larger clone, so this may be a sequencing read error. The rearrangement links TRBV11-2 to TRBJ2-1, with D maybe TRBD2 (6 bases). Germline values: CDR1 SGHAT, CDR2 FQNNGV. The CDR3 is 15 amino acids. CDR3 in DNA: TGTGCCATCAGCTCCAGCGGGCCCTGGGATACTGAGCAGTTCTTC. This encodes CAISSSGPWDTEQFF.

V and J are TRBV20-1 and TRBJ2-7; TRBD1 or TRBD2 may be the D gene (5 bases each). V lost 2 bases, J lost 1 base, and 15 bases lay in between. The CDR3 has 15 residues. CDR1 is DFQATT and CDR2 is SNEGSKA in the germline V gene (reference sequence). This CDR3 is CSARPGRQLSYEQYF. CDR3 coding DNA: TGCAGTGCTAGACCGGGACGGCAGCTTTCCTACGAGCAGTACTTC.

The genes are TRBV20-1 and TRBJ1-1, with D possibly matching TRBD1 (5 bases). V was pared by 0 bases and J by 1 base, with 15 bases between. The CDR3 consists of 16 residues. The germline CDR1 and CDR2 sequences are DFQATT and SNEGSKA (reference sequence). CDR3 in amino acids: CSARDLSGTKNTEAFF. The CDR3 DNA follows: TGCAGTGCTAGAGATCTTTCAGGGACTAAGAACACTGAAGCTTTCTTT.

This clonotype was seen only a few times. A much bigger clone sits one base away, suggesting this may be a read error. The chain uses TRBV6-2 or TRBV6-3 and TRBJ2-7; the D is unclear. V was shortened by 2 bases and J by 3 bases, with 14 bases between the two germline ends. This CDR3 has 15 amino acids. The germline V gene has CDR1 MNHEY and CDR2 SVGEGT. The CDR3 here is CASSYTRAAFYEQYF. CDR3 nucleotides: TGTGCCAGCAGTTACACCCGGGCGGCCTTCTACGAGCAGTACTTC.

In this sample, this clonotype turned up many times. The chain recombines TRBV28 with TRBJ2-1; 16 bases fit TRBD2. The trim removed 6 bases at V and 7 bases at J, leaving 3 bases unmatched. The CDR3 loop spans 15 amino acids. CDR1 is MDHEN and CDR2 is SYDVKM in the germline V gene. CDR3 DNA sequence: TGTGCCAGCAGACCGGGACTAGCGGGAGGGAATGAGCAGTTCTTC. This sequence encodes CASRPGLAGGNEQFF. Drawing the rest from reference TRBV28 and TRBJ2-1, the complete variable domain is DVKVTQSSRYLVKRTGEKVFLECVQDMDHENMFWYRQDPGLGLRLIYFSYDVKMKEKGDIPEGYSVSREKKERFSLILESASTNQTSMYLCASRPGLAGGNEQFFGPGTRLTVL.

Worth noting for this clonotype: A read error may be the cause here, since a much bigger clone is one base away. The V call is TRBV7-8, the J call TRBJ2-1, with 9 positions matching TRBD2. The CDR3 is 15 residues long. Trimming removed 1 base from V and 6 bases from J; junction bases left unmatched: 4. Per the germline V gene, CDR1 is SGHVS and CDR2 is FQNEAQ. The DNA of the CDR3 is TGTGCCAGCAGCTTAGGGACTAGCGCGGCCAATGAGCAGTTCTTC. It specifies CASSLGTSAANEQFF.

This clonotype was detected many times. The rearrangement links TRBV19 to TRBJ1-2, with D perhaps TRBD1 (5 bases). V lost 5 bases, J lost 8 bases, and 21 bases lay in between. Germline V gives CDR1 LNHDA, CDR2 SQIVND (reference sequence). The CDR3 covers 15 residues. Written as DNA, the CDR3 is TGTGCCAGTAGTGCAGCAGGGCCCCAGCCCAGGGGCTACACCTTC. Its translation: CASSAAGPQPRGYTF.

Turning to this clonotype: This may come from a read error, since a much larger clone is one base off. V gene TRBV5-1 combines with J gene TRBJ1-2; D perhaps matches TRBD1 (5 bases). CDR3 length: 13 amino acids. Trimming stripped 8 bases from V and 6 bases from J, with 17 bases between. CDR1 and CDR2 (germline): SGHRS, YFSETQ. The CDR3 DNA follows: TGCGCCAGACCTTCGACAGTGCCCCATGGCTACACCTTC. This sequence encodes CARPSTVPHGYTF.

The V and J genes are TRBV19 and TRBJ2-4; TRBD2 aligns across 15 bases. The CDR3 contains 19 residues. Unmatched junction bases numbered 10, after V lost 5 bases and J lost 2 bases. CDR1 and CDR2 from the germline V gene are LNHDA and SQIVND (reference sequence). The CDR3 sequence: CASSGVGLAGGPSKNIQYF. Here the CDR3 DNA reads TGTGCCAGTAGTGGCGTCGGACTAGCGGGAGGGCCGTCCAAAAACATTCAGTACTTC.

J is TRBJ1-3 and V is TRBV11-2; weak D call: TRBD1 (5 bases). The CDR3 has 17 amino acids. Germline V lookup: CDR1 SGHAT, CDR2 FQNNGV. V was cut by 5 bases and J by 6 bases, with 23 bases left in between. The DNA for the CDR3 is TGTGCCAGCAGCCTTCTCGCCGGACATACCTTCTTAAACACCATATATTTT. This translates into CASSLLAGHTFLNTIYF.

V usage is TRBV7-9 and J usage is TRBJ2-7; 7 positions match TRBD2. The V and J ends lost 4 bases and 3 bases, in that order; junction bases with no gene match: 3. There are 13 residues in the CDR3. Germline V gene sequence: CDR1 SEHNR, CDR2 FQNEAQ (reference sequence). The CDR3 sequence: CASSSAGVYEQYF. The DNA for the CDR3 is TGTGCCAGCAGCTCCGCGGGGGTCTACGAGCAGTACTTC.

This clonotype was picked up many times. V and J are TRBV11-2 and TRBJ1-5; the D is unclear. Between the trimmed V and J ends, which lost 0 bases and 4 bases, there was a span of 10 bases. The CDR3 contains 15 residues. CDR1 is SGHAT, CDR2 FQNNGV, per germline. The CDR3, as DNA: TGTGCCAGCAGCTTAGACCGCCTAGCTAATCAGCCCCAGCATTTT. Its translation: CASSLDRLANQPQHF.

The V and J genes are TRBV11-2 and TRBJ2-1; D is unresolved. The CDR3 is 13 amino acids. The V end was cut by 5 bases, the J end by 9 bases, with 14 bases between. The germline V gene has CDR1 SGHAT and CDR2 FQNNGV. CDR3 amino acids: CASSQGFGSEQFF. CDR3 coding DNA: TGTGCCAGCAGCCAAGGTTTTGGCAGTGAGCAGTTCTTC.

About this clonotype itself: A read error may produce the germline difference seen at one junction end. This chain joins TRBV3-1 and TRBJ1-2, with TRBD1 as a possible D gene (6 bases). The CDR3 consists of 13 residues. Germline V CDR1 and CDR2: LGHDT, YNNKEL (reference sequence). The CDR3 region has the DNA TGTGCCGGCAGCCAACAGGGAAGCTACGGCTACACCTTC. Residues: CAGSQQGSYGYTF.

This clonotype was recorded a few times. This chain uses TRBV12-3 or TRBV12-4 with TRBJ2-4; TRBD1 aligns across 8 bases. CDR3 length: 14 residues. V lost 4 bases to trimming and J lost 8 bases; unmatched junction nucleotides: 7. The CDR3 region has the DNA TGTGCCAGCAGTTCCCAGGGGGCGAGGGACATTCAGTACTTC. It is translated as CASSSQGARDIQYF.

This clonotype appeared a few times. The chain carries TRBV5-4 and TRBJ1-2; 8 bases fit TRBD1. The CDR3 covers 15 residues. The V gene's germline CDR1 is SGHNT and CDR2 YYREEE (reference sequence). The V gene end was trimmed by 4 bases and the J gene end by 4 bases; junction bases not matched to a gene: 9. CDR3 in amino acids: CASSAGQGRFYGYTF. The CDR3 DNA follows: TGTGCCAGCAGCGCCGGACAGGGACGATTCTATGGCTACACCTTC.

The chain uses TRBV29-1 and TRBJ1-1, with D possibly TRBD1 on 6 matching bases. This CDR3 has 15 residues. V shed 5 bases and J shed 1 base, with 17 bases lying between them. The germline CDR1 and CDR2 sequences are SQVTM and ANQGSEA. CDR3 sequence: CSVLERRTENTEAFF. CDR3 bases: TGCAGCGTTCTAGAACGTAGGACAGAGAACACTGAAGCTTTCTTT.

This clonotype was picked up a small number of times. The chain recombines TRBV10-1 with TRBJ2-5; 7 nucleotides align to TRBD1. The CDR3 loop spans 16 amino acids. In germline, CDR1 is WNHNN, CDR2 SYGVQD (reference sequence). V was pared by 2 bases and J by 3 bases, with 9 bases of the junction left unmatched. The CDR3 spells CASSEGTANSKETQYF. The CDR3 nucleotides are TGCGCCAGCAGTGAGGGGACAGCGAACTCCAAAGAGACCCAGTACTTC.

To note about this clonotype: A much more abundant neighbour one base away suggests this may be a read error. Given the absence of the conserved phenylalanine or tryptophan at the CDR3 end, a read error is likely. This chain connects TRBV28 to TRBJ1-5, with D perhaps matching TRBD1 (6 bases). CDR1 is MDHEN and CDR2 is SYDVKM in the germline V gene. This CDR3 comprises 14 residues. The CDR3 DNA is TGTGCCAGCAACAACCGGGGGCGCAAGCAGCCCCAGCATCTT. Translation gives CASNNRGRKQPQHL.

This clonotype was found a few times. The chain carries TRBV20-1 and TRBJ2-1; TRBD2 is a possible D gene (6 bases). Germline V gene lookup returns CDR1 DFQATT and CDR2 SNEGSKA (reference sequence). V was cut by 6 bases and J by 6 bases, with 21 bases left in between. CDR3 length: 15 residues. The CDR3 here is CSALRADYQSNEQFF. CDR3 DNA: TGCAGTGCCTTAAGGGCGGACTACCAATCCAATGAGCAGTTCTTC.

A remark on this clonotype: With a much larger clone just one base away, this may be a read error. V usage is TRBV11-2 and J usage is TRBJ2-2, with a tentative D call TRBD2 (5 bases). Germline V gene sequence: CDR1 SGHAT, CDR2 FQNNGV. The CDR3 consists of 16 residues. DNA of the CDR3: TGTGTCAGCAGCCACTGGCGGGCCAGAGACACCGGGGAGCTGTTTTTT. This codes for CVSSHWRARDTGELFF. Together with reference TRBV11-2 and TRBJ2-2, the CDR3 gives the full variable domain: EAGVAQSPRYKIIEKRQSVAFWCNPISGHATLYWYQQILGQGPKLLIQFQNNGVVDDSQLPKDRFSAERLKGVDSTLKIQPAKLEDSAVYLCVSSHWRARDTGELFFGEGSRLTVL.

This clonotype was found many times. The chain has TRBV24-1 and TRBJ2-3, with 11 bases lining up with TRBD2. Germline-derived CDR1 and CDR2 are KGHDR and SFDVKD. The CDR3 has 17 amino acids. With V trimmed by 2 bases and J by 6 bases, 9 bases remained unmatched. The CDR3 DNA reads TGTGCCACCAGTGATTACGGGACTAGCGGCCAGTTGGATACGCAGTATTTT. Amino acids: CATSDYGTSGQLDTQYF.

This clonotype was counted ten times or more. The V gene is TRBV7-6, the J gene TRBJ2-5, with 7 bases identical to TRBD1. Trimming took 3 bases from V and 1 from J; bases not matched to a gene: 2. The CDR3 is made up of 14 amino acids. From germline, CDR1 is SGHVS and CDR2 FNYEAQ. CDR3 protein: CASSLWDSQETQYF. The CDR3, as DNA: TGTGCCAGCAGCTTGTGGGACAGCCAAGAGACCCAGTACTTC.

This clonotype was seen a handful of times. The gene calls are TRBV6-1 and TRBJ1-5; weak D call: TRBD1 (5 bases). Germline-derived CDR1 and CDR2 are MNHNS and SASEGT. The CDR3 has 16 amino acids. The germline V and J ends were trimmed by 3 bases and 6 bases, with 18 bases remaining between them. As DNA, the CDR3 is TGTGCCAGCAGTGACGGGACTTGGGGACTTAGTCAGCCCCAGCATTTT. Encoded protein: CASSDGTWGLSQPQHF.

This clonotype has at least ten counts. This chain connects TRBV2 to TRBJ1-4, with D maybe TRBD1 (6 bases). This CDR3 contains 15 residues. Trimming removed 6 bases from V and 17 bases from J, with 28 bases in between. Per germline, CDR1 SNHLY and CDR2 FYNNEI. CDR3: CASSPSTGRSRVPFF. CDR3 nucleotides: TGTGCCAGCAGCCCTTCCACAGGGAGGTCTCGCGTACCCTTTTTT.

The chain uses TRBV5-1 and TRBJ2-1; TRBD1 might be the D (6 bases). CDR3 length: 16 residues. V lost 3 bases, J lost 5 bases, and 18 bases lay in between. CDR1 and CDR2 (germline): SGHRS, YFSETQ. The DNA for the CDR3 is TGCGCCAGCAGCTCAACCGGGACACTCAGCGACAATGAGCAGTTCTTC. Translated, it gives CASSSTGTLSDNEQFF.

The rearrangement uses TRBV5-5 and TRBJ1-4, with D perhaps matching TRBD1 (5 bases). Trimming took 4 bases from V and 0 from J, leaving 10 bases between them. Germline V gives CDR1 SGHKS, CDR2 YYEKEE (reference sequence). This CDR3 has 15 residues. In DNA form, the CDR3 reads TGTGCCAGCAGCCGGGGGGGAGCAACTAATGAAAAACTGTTTTTT. This translates into CASSRGGATNEKLFF.

The genes are TRBV19 and TRBJ2-1; either TRBD1 or TRBD2 may fit D (5 bases each). The CDR3 consists of 13 residues. V was cut by 1 base and J by 12 bases, with 13 bases left in between. Germline values: CDR1 LNHDA, CDR2 SQIVND (reference sequence). The CDR3 loop is CASSIVGTRLQFF. The CDR3 bases are TGTGCCAGTAGTATAGTGGGGACGAGGCTGCAGTTCTTC.